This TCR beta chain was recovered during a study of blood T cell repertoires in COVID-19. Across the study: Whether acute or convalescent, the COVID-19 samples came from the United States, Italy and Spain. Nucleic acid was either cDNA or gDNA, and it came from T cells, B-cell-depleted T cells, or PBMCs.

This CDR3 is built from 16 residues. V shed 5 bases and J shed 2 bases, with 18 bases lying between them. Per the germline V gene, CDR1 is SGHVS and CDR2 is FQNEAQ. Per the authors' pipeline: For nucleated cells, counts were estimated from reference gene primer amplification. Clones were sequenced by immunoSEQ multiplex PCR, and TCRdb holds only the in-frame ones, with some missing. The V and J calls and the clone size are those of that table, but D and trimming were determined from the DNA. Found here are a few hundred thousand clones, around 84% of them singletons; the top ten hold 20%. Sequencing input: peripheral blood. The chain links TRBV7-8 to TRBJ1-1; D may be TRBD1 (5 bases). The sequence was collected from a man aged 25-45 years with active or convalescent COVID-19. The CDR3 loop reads CASSPSSGGENTEAFF. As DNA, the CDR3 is TGTGCCAGCAGCCCCTCTTCCGGAGGGGAAAACACTGAAGCTTTCTTT.